This T cell receptor beta chain derives from a study of shared clonotypes between healthy human individuals. Study-level background: Researchers assigned three CD4 naive, three CD4 memory, two CD8 naive and one CD8 memory plate to each donor.

The junction had 1 base not matched to a gene; V was cut back by 2 bases and J by 0 bases. The CDR3 has 14 residues. CDR1 is SGHRS and CDR2 is YFSETQ in the germline V gene. Turning to this clone: The antigen remains undetermined. Other DNA sequences in this specimen translate into the identical CDR3.

In replicate PCRs of sorted subsets, about 220 ng DNA, tens of thousands of T cell genomes, was used. Clones were read by immunoSEQ multiplex PCR, and TCRdb kept only the in-frame ones, dropping some. The top ten hold roughly 0.13% of the sample, which has some 2,000,000 clones, 85% to 95% seen once. The donors, healthy adults who were HIV-negative, had experienced no recent acute infections or vaccinations. Findings and caveats of the study: Owing to a small donor count, the genetic and exposure-history diversity represented was limited.

The V gene is TRBV5-1, the J gene TRBJ1-1, with 7 nucleotides matching TRBD1. The specimen sequenced was naive CD4+ T cells sorted from blood. Subset indicated: CD45RA+ positively selected. This receptor was obtained from a man between 18 and 29 years old in good health. CDR3 region: CASSLGQVNTEAFF. CDR3 sequence (DNA): TGCGCCAGCAGCTTAGGACAGGTGAACACTGAAGCTTTCTTT.